The rows below give T cell receptor beta chains drawn from one sample of a study of early T cells in non-severe SARS-CoV-2 infection. One entry per CDR3 protein results from TCRdb running MiXCR on the 5' RACE reads. The table has under 140,000 distinct CDR3 sequences, roughly an eighth seen once; the top ten hold less than 4.5%. The source material was whole blood, sampled at baseline. Receptors originate from an adult who was a healthcare worker with PCR-confirmed SARS-CoV-2 infection or an uninfected control (not recorded which). CDR3s leave out the opening cysteine and the closing phenylalanine or tryptophan.

j_call v_call cdr3_aa
TRBJ2-3 TRBV20-1 SVVLAGYTDTQY
TRBJ2-7 TRBV6-2/TRBV6-3 ASSPGGRVHEQY
TRBJ2-7 TRBV18 ASSPRGAGAAYEQY
TRBJ1-5 TRBV12-3/TRBV12-4 ASSVTGSNQPQH
TRBJ2-1 TRBV28 ASSFRPSAGNEQF
TRBJ1-2 TRBV28 ATSVGRTYYGYT
TRBJ1-2 TRBV5-1 ASSLGGLDYGYT
TRBJ1-5 TRBV6-5 ATQRGDNQPQH
TRBJ1-2 TRBV29-1 SVDGQGKADYT
TRBJ1-4 TRBV11-2 ASSLSGTGGVKLF
TRBJ2-3 TRBV5-1 ASSLLLGTQRGDTQY
TRBJ1-4 TRBV21-1 ASSKELGATNEKLF
TRBJ1-1 TRBV4-1 ASSRGTGSKTEAF
TRBJ1-4 TRBV5-1 ASSPSGTGGIKLF
TRBJ1-1 TRBV19 ASSPLAVRTEAF
TRBJ1-2 TRBV12-3/TRBV12-4 ASTPVSQGYT
TRBJ1-2 TRBV9 ASSLGGAAGNSRGYT
TRBJ2-7 TRBV4-2 ASSPSSGGTVDKY
TRBJ1-6 TRBV6-5 ASSYEGQASTSPLH
TRBJ1-1 TRBV7-2 ASSPQGASAEAF
TRBJ2-3 TRBV28 ASSLLLPFRDTQY
TRBJ1-6 TRBV7-3 ASRLSGQGDSPLH
TRBJ1-2 TRBV9 ASSVNPGTGGVGYT
TRBJ1-1 TRBV7-9 ASSSWGEAF
TRBJ1-6 TRBV6-1 ASSESPIKTGVGSPLH
TRBJ1-2 TRBV18 ASSPPFKAGPNYGYT
TRBJ1-4 TRBV20-1 SANRATNEKLF
TRBJ2-7 TRBV12-3/TRBV12-4 ASSIEGSSYEQY
TRBJ1-2 TRBV28 ASSRERGPQGYT
TRBJ2-3 TRBV6-5 ASMDFSGRTDTQY
TRBJ2-7 TRBV29-1 SVDGGGTYEQY
TRBJ2-3 TRBV13 ASSSGTAADTQY
TRBJ2-7 TRBV12-3/TRBV12-4 ASSFLTGSPYEQY
TRBJ2-1 TRBV14 ASSPQVYNEQF
TRBJ2-2 TRBV6-6 ASSSIQGEAGELF
TRBJ1-1 TRBV29-1 SVLTGGNTEAF
TRBJ2-7 TRBV18 ASSPSEASGFSYEQY
TRBJ1-1 TRBV20-1 SARSAEAF
TRBJ2-7 TRBV29-1 SVRGTGIYEQY
TRBJ2-5 TRBV7-9 ASSLSGQLRETQY
TRBJ2-1 TRBV19 ASSIDRARNNEQF
TRBJ2-7 TRBV4-2 ASSQDTSRAAYEQY
TRBJ1-2 TRBV28 ASSSFVGRTDYGYT